The present T cell receptor (beta chain) was sequenced within a study of T cell repertoires in cytomegalovirus infection. Study as a whole: Public TCR beta signature analysis indicated the presence of both CMV infection and matching HLA type. Study conclusions and caveats: People with CMV and the relevant HLA were identified by cumulative public TCR beta family frequency. CMV-specific HLA-C-restricted TCR beta clonotypes dominated the ex vivo response.

The CDR3 totals 18 residues. V trimming: 4 bases; J trimming: 6 bases; junction bases outside the gene matches: 15. TCRdb called the reads again in MiXCR, with one record for every CDR3 protein. Among a few hundred thousand distinct CDR3 sequences listed, over 15% were seen once. This clonotype has ten or more counts. What it recognizes is unknown. This TCR derives from a human donor in good health (CMV status not recorded). Some clones in this sample may be carry-over from other donors' samples. This sequence joins TRBV12-3 or TRBV12-4 and TRBJ2-7; 13 bases are a match to TRBD2. What was sequenced was PBMCs. For the CDR3, the DNA is TGTGCCAGCAGTTCACGAGCAGGACTAGCGGGGGTCCTAATCGAGCAGTACTTC. It encodes CASSSRAGLAGVLIEQYF.